This TCR beta chain derives from a study of human T cells and chemical hapten exposure. Time point defined: patch test 2, 6 weeks after DPC sensitization. Stated treatment: therapeutic diphenylcyclopropenone sensitization with weekly scalp DPC. Blood collection took place prior to placing each patch test. The library tagged individual cDNA molecules with unique molecular identifiers. Original data processing: The number of TCRs in each sample had a median of around 96,000 and spanned about 23,224 to 690,600. TCRdb itself ran the RACE reads through MiXCR, one entry per CDR3 protein. Clone size and V and J calls follow TCRdb, not the original study. The sample includes 85,000 to 95,000 distinct CDR3 sequences, approximately 9.9% seen only once; the top ten take over 2%. The CDR3 consists of 18 residues. Losses at the gene ends were 4 bases for V and 1 base for J; bases not matched to a gene: 13. Germline V gene data show CDR1 as SGHKS and CDR2 as YYEKEE (reference sequence).

The sequencing used whole blood, collected in connection with sensitization to the hapten diphenylcyclopropenone (DPC). The sequence derives from a man aged 35 to 55 with alopecia areata. Some clones in this sample may be carry-over from other donors' samples. The chain couples TRBV5-5 to TRBJ2-5; 10 nucleotides align to TRBD2. CDR3 amino acids: CASSPKASGGLSQETQYF. CDR3 sequence (DNA): TGTGCCAGCAGCCCGAAGGCTAGCGGGGGCCTTTCCCAAGAGACCCAGTACTTC.